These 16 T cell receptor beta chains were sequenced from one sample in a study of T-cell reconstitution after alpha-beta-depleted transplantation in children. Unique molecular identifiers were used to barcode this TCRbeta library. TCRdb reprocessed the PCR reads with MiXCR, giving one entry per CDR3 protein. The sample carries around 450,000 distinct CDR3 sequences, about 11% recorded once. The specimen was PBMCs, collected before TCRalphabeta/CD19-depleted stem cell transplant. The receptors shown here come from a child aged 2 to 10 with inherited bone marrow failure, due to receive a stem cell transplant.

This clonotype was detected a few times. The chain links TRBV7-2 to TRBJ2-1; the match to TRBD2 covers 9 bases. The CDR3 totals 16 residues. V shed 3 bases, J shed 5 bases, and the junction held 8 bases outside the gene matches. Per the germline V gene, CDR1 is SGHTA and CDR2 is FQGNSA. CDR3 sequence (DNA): TGTGCCAGCAGCTTCCCAGCTAGCGGGATCGACAATGAGCAGTTCTTC. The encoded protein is CASSFPASGIDNEQFF. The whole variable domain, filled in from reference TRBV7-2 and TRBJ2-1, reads GAGVSQSPSNKVTEKGKDVELRCDPISGHTALYWYRQSLGQGLEFLIYFQGNSAPDKSGLPSDRFSAERTGGSVSTLTIQRTQQEDSAVYLCASSFPASGIDNEQFFGPGTRLTVL.

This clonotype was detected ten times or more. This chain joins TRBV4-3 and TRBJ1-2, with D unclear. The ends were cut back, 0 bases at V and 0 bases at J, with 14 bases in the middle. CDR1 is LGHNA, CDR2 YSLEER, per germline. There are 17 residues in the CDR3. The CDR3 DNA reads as TGCGCCAGCAGCCAAGAGGCGCCCGGGCCCCCTAACTATGGCTACACCTTC. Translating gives CASSQEAPGPPNYGYTF.

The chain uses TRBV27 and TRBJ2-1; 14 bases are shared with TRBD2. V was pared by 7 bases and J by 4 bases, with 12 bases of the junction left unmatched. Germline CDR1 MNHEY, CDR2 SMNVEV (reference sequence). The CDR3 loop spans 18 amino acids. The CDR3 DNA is TGTGCCAGCACCCCCGGGACTAGCGGGAGCGGGGTTTACAATGAGCAGTTCTTC. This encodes CASTPGTSGSGVYNEQFF.

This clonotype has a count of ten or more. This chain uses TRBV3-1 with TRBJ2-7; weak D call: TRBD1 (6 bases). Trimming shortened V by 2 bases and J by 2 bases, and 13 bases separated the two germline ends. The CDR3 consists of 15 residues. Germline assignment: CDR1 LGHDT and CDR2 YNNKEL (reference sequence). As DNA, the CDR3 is TGTGCCAGCAGCCAAACCGGGACACTGGCCTACGAGCAGTACTTC. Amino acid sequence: CASSQTGTLAYEQYF.

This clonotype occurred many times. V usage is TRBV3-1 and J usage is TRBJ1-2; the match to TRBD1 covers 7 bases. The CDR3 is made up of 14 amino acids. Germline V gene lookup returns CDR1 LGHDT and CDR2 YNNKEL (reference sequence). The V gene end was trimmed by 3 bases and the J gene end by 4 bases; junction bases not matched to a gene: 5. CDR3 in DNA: TGTGCCAGCAGCCATTGGGACAGTCTCTATGGCTACACCTTC. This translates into CASSHWDSLYGYTF.

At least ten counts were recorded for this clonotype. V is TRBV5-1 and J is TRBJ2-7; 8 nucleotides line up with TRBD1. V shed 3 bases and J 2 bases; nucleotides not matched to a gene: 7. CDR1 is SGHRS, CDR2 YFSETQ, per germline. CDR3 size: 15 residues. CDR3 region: CASSSYRDRTYEQYF. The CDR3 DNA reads TGCGCCAGCAGCTCGTACCGGGACAGGACCTACGAGCAGTACTTC.

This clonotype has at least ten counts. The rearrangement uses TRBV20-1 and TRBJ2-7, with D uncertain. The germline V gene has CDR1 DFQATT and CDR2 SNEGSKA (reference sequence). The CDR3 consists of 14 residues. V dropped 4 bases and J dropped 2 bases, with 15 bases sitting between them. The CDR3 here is CSATLNGGTYEQYF. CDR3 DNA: TGCAGTGCTACCCTGAACGGCGGCACCTACGAGCAGTACTTC.

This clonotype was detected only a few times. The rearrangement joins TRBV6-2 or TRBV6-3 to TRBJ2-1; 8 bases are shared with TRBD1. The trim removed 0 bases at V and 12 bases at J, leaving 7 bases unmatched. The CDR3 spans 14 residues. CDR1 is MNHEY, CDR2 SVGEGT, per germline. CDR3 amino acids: CASSYSTGVGRQFF. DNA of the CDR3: TGTGCCAGCAGTTACTCGACAGGGGTCGGGCGGCAGTTCTTC.

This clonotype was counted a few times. The CDR3 bases are TGTGCCATCAGTACAGGGAACGGGGGCGAGCAGTACTTC. Its translation is CAISTGNGGEQYF. V gene TRBV10-3 combines with J gene TRBJ2-7; D is perhaps TRBD1 or TRBD2 (6 bases each). CDR3 length: 13 amino acids. Germline V CDR1 and CDR2: ENHRY, SYGVKD. V lost 5 bases and J 6 bases, leaving 14 bases between the germline ends.

CDR3 region: CASSPRLGGSYNEQFF. CDR3 in DNA: TGCGCCAGCAGCCCCCGTCTCGGCGGCTCCTACAATGAGCAGTTCTTC. The chain combines TRBV4-3 with TRBJ2-1; D unclear. With 4 bases removed from V and 0 bases from J, the gap between germline ends came to 13 bases. The germline CDR1 and CDR2 sequences are LGHNA and YSLEER. The CDR3 extends over 16 amino acids.

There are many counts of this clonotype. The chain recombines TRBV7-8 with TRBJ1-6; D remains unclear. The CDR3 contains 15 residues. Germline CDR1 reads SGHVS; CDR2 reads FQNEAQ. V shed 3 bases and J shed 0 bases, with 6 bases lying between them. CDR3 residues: CASSLRSSYNSPLHF. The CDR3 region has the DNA TGTGCCAGCAGCTTGAGGAGCTCCTATAATTCACCCCTCCACTTT.

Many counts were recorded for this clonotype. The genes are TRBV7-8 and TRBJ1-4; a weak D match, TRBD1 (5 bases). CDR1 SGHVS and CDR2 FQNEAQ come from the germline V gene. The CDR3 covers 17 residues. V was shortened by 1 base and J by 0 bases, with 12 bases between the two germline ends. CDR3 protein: CASSLVLGGATNEKLFF. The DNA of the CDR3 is TGTGCCAGCAGCTTAGTTTTGGGGGGAGCAACTAATGAAAAACTGTTTTTT.

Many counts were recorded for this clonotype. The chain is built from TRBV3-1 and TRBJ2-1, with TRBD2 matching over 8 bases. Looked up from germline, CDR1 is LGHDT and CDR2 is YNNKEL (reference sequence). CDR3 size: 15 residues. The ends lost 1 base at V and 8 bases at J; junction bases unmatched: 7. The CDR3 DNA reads TGTGCCAGCAGCCAAGTAACAAGCGGGAGCGATGAGCAGTTCTTC. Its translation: CASSQVTSGSDEQFF.

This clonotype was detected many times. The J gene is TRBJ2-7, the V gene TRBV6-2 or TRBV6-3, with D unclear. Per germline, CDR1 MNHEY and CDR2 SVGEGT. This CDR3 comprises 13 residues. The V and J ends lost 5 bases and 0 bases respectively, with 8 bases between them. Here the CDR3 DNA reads TGTGCCAGCAGTAATCCGAACTCCTACGAGCAGTACTTC. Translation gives CASSNPNSYEQYF.

The DNA for the CDR3 is TGTGCCAGCAGTTTACAAACGGGAGAGGAGGGCTACACCTTC. Translation: CASSLQTGEEGYTF. The rearrangement joins TRBV27 to TRBJ1-2; D uncertain. Germline CDR1 is MNHEY and CDR2 is SMNVEV (reference sequence). The CDR3 has 14 residues. V lost 2 bases and J 8 bases, leaving 15 bases between the germline ends.

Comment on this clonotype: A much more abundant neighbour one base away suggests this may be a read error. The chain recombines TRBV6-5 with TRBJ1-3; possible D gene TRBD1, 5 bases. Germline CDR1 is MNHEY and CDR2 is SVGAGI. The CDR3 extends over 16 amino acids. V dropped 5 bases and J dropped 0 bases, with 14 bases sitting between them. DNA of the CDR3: TGTGCCAGCAGTAACATGCAGGGCCTCTCTGGAAACACCATATATTTT. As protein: CASSNMQGLSGNTIYF.